The text below deals with one TCR beta chain. This entry is derived from a study of blood T cells in healthy people across ages. Study in general: Template switching captured about one barcoded beta molecule per two T cells.

Germline V lookup: CDR1 ENHRY, CDR2 SYGVKD. The CDR3 has 12 residues. The ends were cut back, 3 bases at V and 5 bases at J, with 7 bases in the middle. A second PCR of roughly 7 to 11 cycles used a sample-barcoded 5' primer and a J-beta primer mix. Each CDR3 protein is one row after TCRdb ran MiXCR on the 5' RACE reads. The repertoire holds roughly 1,800,000 distinct CDR3 sequences, with just under 50% as singletons. The sequenced sample was blood. The chain couples TRBV10-3 to TRBJ2-5; D might be TRBD1 (5 bases). The TCR comes from a woman between 40 and 50 years old in good health. CDR3 amino acids: CAISDGAETQYF. The CDR3 nucleotides are TGTGCCATCAGTGATGGGGCGGAGACCCAGTACTTC.